Listed here are 15 T cell receptor beta chains from one sample, sequenced in a study of OX40 agonist ivuxolimab in advanced cancers. Produced via immunoSEQ multiplex PCR; TCRdb's table is partial and in-frame only. This table has about 70,000 clones, 70% to 90% appearing once. The sequenced sample was CD4+ or CD8+ T cells sorted from blood, obtained in a trial of the OX40 agonist ivuxolimab. Receptors were obtained from an adult with an advanced solid tumor such as melanoma, head and neck, liver or kidney cancer.

This chain's CDR3 is CAWDFGAVLTYEQYF. The CDR3 DNA sequence: TGTGCCTGGGACTTCGGGGCAGTACTAACCTACGAGCAGTACTTC. This sequence joins TRBV30 and TRBJ2-7; D possibly matches TRBD1 or TRBD2 (5 bases each). Per germline, CDR1 GTSNPN and CDR2 SVGIG (reference sequence). CDR3 length: 15 amino acids. The V end lost 5 bases, the J end lost 2 bases, and 19 bases lay between the germline ends.

This chain uses TRBV10-1 with TRBJ2-2; TRBD1 is a possible D gene (5 bases). Germline V gene sequence: CDR1 WNHNN, CDR2 SYGVQD (reference sequence). Trimming took off 6 bases at V and 2 bases at J, with 19 bases between the two ends. The CDR3 extends over 17 amino acids. The CDR3 spells CASSLTVRGLNTGELFF. DNA of the CDR3: TGCGCCAGCAGCCTGACGGTTAGGGGTTTAAACACCGGGGAGCTGTTTTTT.

The CDR3 spells CASSSLMGQLPEAFF. The CDR3 region has the DNA TGTGCCAGCAGCTCCCTTATGGGACAGCTCCCTGAAGCTTTCTTT. This sequence joins TRBV6-5 and TRBJ1-1, with TRBD1 matching over 7 bases. The CDR3 contains 15 residues. CDR1 and CDR2 (germline): MNHEY, SVGAGI. The J segment lost 6 bases and the V segment lost 6 bases, leaving 13 bases of the junction unmatched.

The chain couples TRBV4-1 to TRBJ2-1, with D unresolved. The CDR3 runs to 18 residues. Trimming pared 0 bases from V and 0 bases from J, leaving 15 bases between. The germline V gene has CDR1 MGHRA and CDR2 YSYEKL. CDR3 DNA sequence: TGCGCCAGCAGCCAAGATAAAAGTGAGACGGGCTCCTACAATGAGCAGTTCTTC. Protein product: CASSQDKSETGSYNEQFF.

This clone was seen once. V gene TRBV16 combines with J gene TRBJ2-7, with 9 positions matching TRBD2. This CDR3 is built from 15 residues. V gave up 4 bases and J gave up 2 bases; unmatched junction bases: 6. Germline values: CDR1 KGHSY, CDR2 FQNENV. CDR3 loop: CASSPSGRPTYEQYF. The CDR3 coding sequence is TGTGCCAGCAGCCCCAGCGGGAGGCCAACCTACGAGCAGTACTTC.

This chain joins TRBV7-3 and TRBJ2-1, with a possible D match to TRBD2 (6 bases). In germline, CDR1 is SGHTA, CDR2 FQGTGA. CDR3 size: 14 residues. V was pared by 3 bases and J by 7 bases, with 13 bases between. The CDR3 DNA sequence: TGTGCCAGCAGCTTTGCCCTGACTAGTAATGAGCAGTTCTTC. Its protein is CASSFALTSNEQFF.

V usage is TRBV7-8 and J usage is TRBJ1-6; 9 nucleotides match TRBD1. The CDR3 is made up of 14 amino acids. In germline, CDR1 is SGHVS, CDR2 FQNEAQ. V dropped 5 bases and J dropped 10; count of bases not matched to a gene: 6. Here the CDR3 reads CASSPGTGFSPLHF. CDR3 bases: TGTGCCAGCAGCCCCGGGACAGGGTTCTCACCCCTCCACTTT.

The CDR3 here is CAWRDRSSAGSYEQYF. The CDR3 DNA reads TGTGCCTGGAGGGACCGTTCTAGCGCTGGCTCCTACGAGCAGTACTTC. The chain links TRBV30 to TRBJ2-7; tentative D call: TRBD2 (6 bases). Between the trimmed V and J ends, which lost 3 bases and 0 bases, there was a span of 18 bases. The CDR3 spans 16 residues. CDR1 and CDR2 from the germline V gene are GTSNPN and SVGIG (reference sequence).

In this sample, this clone turned up once. The chain has TRBV19 and TRBJ2-7; TRBD2 matches at 8 bases. Unmatched junction bases numbered 7, after V lost 6 bases and J lost 3 bases. This CDR3 comprises 14 residues. Germline CDR1 and CDR2: LNHDA and SQIVND (reference sequence). The CDR3 sequence is CASSTTSANYEQYF. The CDR3 DNA follows: TGTGCCAGTAGCACGACTAGCGCAAACTACGAGCAGTACTTC.

V and J are TRBV7-9 and TRBJ1-1, with 7 positions matching TRBD1. After removal of 8 bases from V and 1 base from J, the junction contained 10 bases not matched to a gene. This CDR3 has 15 residues. The germline CDR1 and CDR2 sequences are SEHNR and FQNEAQ (reference sequence). This chain's CDR3 is CASSRTGVWNTEAFF. The CDR3 DNA sequence: TGTGCCAGCTCACGCACAGGGGTCTGGAACACTGAAGCTTTCTTT.

The genes are TRBV5-1 and TRBJ2-5; tentatively, D is TRBD1 (5 bases). This CDR3 is built from 15 residues. Trimming shortened V by 2 bases and J by 7 bases, and 18 bases separated the two germline ends. The germline V gene has CDR1 SGHRS and CDR2 YFSETQ. The chain's CDR3 is CASSLWVQVLWTQYF. CDR3 in DNA: TGCGCCAGCAGCTTATGGGTACAGGTTTTGTGGACCCAGTACTTC. Based on the CDR3 plus reference TRBV5-1 and TRBJ2-5, the full variable domain is KAGVTQTPRYLIKTRGQQVTLSCSPISGHRSVSWYQQTPGQGLQFLFEYFSETQRNKGNFPGRFSGRQFSNSRSEMNVSTLELGDSALYLCASSLWVQVLWTQYFGPGTRLLVL.

This chain connects TRBV5-1 to TRBJ2-7; TRBD2 matches at 14 bases. Unmatched junction bases numbered 12, after V lost 1 base and J lost 0 bases. CDR3 length equals 20 residues. The germline gives CDR1 SGHRS, CDR2 YFSETQ. For the CDR3, the DNA is TGCGCCAGCAGCTTGATCGGCGGTGGACTAGCGGGAGGCGACTCCTACGAGCAGTACTTC. It codes for CASSLIGGGLAGGDSYEQYF.

The chain combines TRBV18 with TRBJ2-3; possible D gene TRBD2, 7 bases. CDR1 is KGHSH and CDR2 is LQKENI in the germline V gene. V lost 3 bases and J lost 1, with 17 bases in between. This CDR3 comprises 17 residues. The CDR3 coding sequence is TGTGCCAGCTCACCCAGTGTGGGGGGGCTTGGCACAGATACGCAGTATTTT. Amino acids: CASSPSVGGLGTDTQYF.

This chain links TRBV2 with TRBJ1-5; D is possibly TRBD1 (5 bases). The germline CDR1 and CDR2 sequences are SNHLY and FYNNEI. This CDR3 contains 16 residues. CDR3 sequence (DNA): TGTGCAAGTCAGGAGGGACCCGGATATAGCAATCAGCCCCAGCATTTT. Protein: CASQEGPGYSNQPQHF.

The J gene is TRBJ2-2, the V gene TRBV2; 7 nucleotides match TRBD2. The CDR3 is 13 residues long. After removal of 4 bases from V and 5 bases from J, the junction contained 1 base not matched to a gene. Germline V gives CDR1 SNHLY, CDR2 FYNNEI. The CDR3 region has the DNA TGTGCCAGCAGTGGGGGAGGGACCGGGGAGCTGTTTTTT. Amino acids: CASSGGGTGELFF.